The clone carrying this T cell receptor (beta chain) appeared a few times. Each CDR3 protein is one row after TCRdb ran MiXCR on the RT-PCR reads. The sample has 550,000 to 750,000 distinct CDR3 sequences, 14% seen once. Germline V CDR1 and CDR2: LNHNV, YYDKDF (reference sequence). The V gene lost 1 base and the J gene lost 3 bases, with 15 bases spanning the gap. This CDR3 is built from 17 residues. The source is a female donor in good health, serving as a healthy control. The rearrangement uses TRBV15 and TRBJ2-2; TRBD2 is a possible D gene (7 bases). Material for sequencing was memory CD4+ T cells from blood. CDR3 loop: CATSRGLRGADTGELFF. For the CDR3, the DNA is TGTGCCACCAGCAGAGGTTTACGGGGGGCGGACACCGGGGAGCTGTTTTTT.